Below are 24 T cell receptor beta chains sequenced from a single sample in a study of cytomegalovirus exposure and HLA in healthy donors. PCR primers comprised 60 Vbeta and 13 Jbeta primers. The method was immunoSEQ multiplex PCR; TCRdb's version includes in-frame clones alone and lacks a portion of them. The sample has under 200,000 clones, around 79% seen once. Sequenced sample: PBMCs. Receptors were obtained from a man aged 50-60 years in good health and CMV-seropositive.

The CDR3 region is CASSLQTGGDPGELFF. The CDR3 nucleotides are TGTGCCAGCAGCTTACAGACAGGGGGTGACCCCGGGGAGCTGTTTTTT. This chain joins TRBV7-3 and TRBJ2-2; TRBD1 matches at 9 bases. The CDR3 totals 16 residues. V lost 2 bases and J lost 6; bases outside the gene matches: 7. CDR1 is SGHTA, CDR2 FQGTGA, per germline.

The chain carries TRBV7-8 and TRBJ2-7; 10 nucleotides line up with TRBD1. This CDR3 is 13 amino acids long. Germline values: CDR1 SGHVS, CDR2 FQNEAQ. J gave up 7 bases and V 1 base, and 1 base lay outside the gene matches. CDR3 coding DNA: TGTGCCAGCAGCTTAGGGACAGGGGGAGAGCAGTACGTC. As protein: CASSLGTGGEQYV.

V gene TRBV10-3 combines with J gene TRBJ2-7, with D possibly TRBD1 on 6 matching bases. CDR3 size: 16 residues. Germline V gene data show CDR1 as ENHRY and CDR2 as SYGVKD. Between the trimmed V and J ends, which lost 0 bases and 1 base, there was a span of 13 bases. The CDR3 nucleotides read TGTGCCATCAGTGAGTCGGGGGCCGAACGATCCTACGAGCAGTACTTC. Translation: CAISESGAERSYEQYF.

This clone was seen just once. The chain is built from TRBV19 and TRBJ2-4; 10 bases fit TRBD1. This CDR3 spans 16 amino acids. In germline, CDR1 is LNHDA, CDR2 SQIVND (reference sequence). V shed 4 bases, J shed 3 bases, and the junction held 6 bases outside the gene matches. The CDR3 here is CASSRATGGFKNIQYF. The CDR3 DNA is TGTGCCAGTAGTAGAGCGACAGGGGGCTTCAAAAACATTCAGTACTTC.

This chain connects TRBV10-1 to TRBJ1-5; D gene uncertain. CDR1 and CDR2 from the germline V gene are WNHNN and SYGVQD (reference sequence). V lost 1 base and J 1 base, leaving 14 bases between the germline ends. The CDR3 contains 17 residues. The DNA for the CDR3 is TGCGCCAGCAGTGAGTTTACGGGGTTCGGGAGCAATCAGCCCCAGCATTTT. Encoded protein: CASSEFTGFGSNQPQHF.

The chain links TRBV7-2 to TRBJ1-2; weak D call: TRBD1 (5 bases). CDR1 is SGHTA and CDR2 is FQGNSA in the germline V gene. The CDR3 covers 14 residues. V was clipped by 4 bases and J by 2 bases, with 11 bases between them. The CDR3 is CASSSSGGNYGYTF. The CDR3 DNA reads TGTGCCAGCAGCTCTTCCGGGGGGAACTATGGCTACACCTTC.

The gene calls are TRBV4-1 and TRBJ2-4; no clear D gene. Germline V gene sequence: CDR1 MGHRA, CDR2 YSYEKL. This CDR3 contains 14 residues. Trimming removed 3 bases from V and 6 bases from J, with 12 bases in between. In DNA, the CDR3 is TGCGCCAGCAGCCATGGCCGCTTAAGAAACATTCAGTACTTC. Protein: CASSHGRLRNIQYF.

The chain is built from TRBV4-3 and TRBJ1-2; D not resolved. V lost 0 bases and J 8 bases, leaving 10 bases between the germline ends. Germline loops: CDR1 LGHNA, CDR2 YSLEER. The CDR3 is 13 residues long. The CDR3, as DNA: TGCGCCAGCAGCCAAGATCTGGTGCGGGGCTACACCTTC. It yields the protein CASSQDLVRGYTF.

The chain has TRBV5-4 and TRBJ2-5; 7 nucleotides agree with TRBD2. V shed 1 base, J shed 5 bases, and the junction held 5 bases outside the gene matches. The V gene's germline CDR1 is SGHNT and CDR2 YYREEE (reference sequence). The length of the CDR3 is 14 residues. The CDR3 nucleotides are TGTGCCAGCAGCTTGCCCGGGGGGAGGGAGACCCAGTACTTC. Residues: CASSLPGGRETQYF.

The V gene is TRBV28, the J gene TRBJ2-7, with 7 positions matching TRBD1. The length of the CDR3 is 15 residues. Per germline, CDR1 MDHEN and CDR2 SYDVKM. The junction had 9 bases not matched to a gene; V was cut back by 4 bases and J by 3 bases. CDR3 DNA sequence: TGTGCCAGCAGTTCCATCGACAGGGCTTACTACGAGCAGTACTTC. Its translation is CASSSIDRAYYEQYF.

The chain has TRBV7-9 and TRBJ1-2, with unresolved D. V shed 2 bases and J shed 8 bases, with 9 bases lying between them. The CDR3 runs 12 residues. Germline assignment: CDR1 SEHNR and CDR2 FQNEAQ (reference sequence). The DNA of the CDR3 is TGTGCCAGCAGCTTATCGGCGGGCGGCTACACCTTC. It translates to CASSLSAGGYTF.

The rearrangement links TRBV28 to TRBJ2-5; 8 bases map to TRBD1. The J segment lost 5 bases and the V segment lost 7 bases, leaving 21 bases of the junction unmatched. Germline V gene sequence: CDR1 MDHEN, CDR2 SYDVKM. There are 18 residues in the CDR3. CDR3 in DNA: TGTGCCAGCACCCTAGGTTTAGATCGACAGGGACAGGAGGAGACCCAGTACTTC. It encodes CASTLGLDRQGQEETQYF.

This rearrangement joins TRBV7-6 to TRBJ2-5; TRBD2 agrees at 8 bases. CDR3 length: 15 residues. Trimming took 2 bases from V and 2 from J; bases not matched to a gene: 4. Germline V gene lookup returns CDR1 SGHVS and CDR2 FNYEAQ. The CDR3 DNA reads TGTGCCAGCAGCTTATCGGGGGGGCCGCAAGAGACCCAGTACTTC. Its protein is CASSLSGGPQETQYF.

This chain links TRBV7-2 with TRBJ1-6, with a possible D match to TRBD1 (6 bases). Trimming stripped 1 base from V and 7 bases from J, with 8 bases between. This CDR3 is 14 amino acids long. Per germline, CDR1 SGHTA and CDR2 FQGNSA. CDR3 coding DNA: TGTGCCAGCAGCTTAGACACAGGGAATTCACCCCTCCACTTT. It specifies CASSLDTGNSPLHF.

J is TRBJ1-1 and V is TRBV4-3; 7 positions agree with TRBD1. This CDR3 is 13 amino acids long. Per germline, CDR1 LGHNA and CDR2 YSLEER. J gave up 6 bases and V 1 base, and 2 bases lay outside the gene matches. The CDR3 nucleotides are TGCGCCAGCAGCCAAGGGACAGGATCTGAAGCTTTCTTT. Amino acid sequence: CASSQGTGSEAFF.

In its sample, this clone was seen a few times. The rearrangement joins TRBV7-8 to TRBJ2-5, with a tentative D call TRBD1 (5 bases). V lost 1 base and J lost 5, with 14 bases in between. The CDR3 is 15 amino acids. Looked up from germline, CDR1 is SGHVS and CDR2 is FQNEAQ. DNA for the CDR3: TGTGCCAGCAGCTTAGGGTATCAGGGCTGGGAGACCCAGTACTTC. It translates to CASSLGYQGWETQYF.

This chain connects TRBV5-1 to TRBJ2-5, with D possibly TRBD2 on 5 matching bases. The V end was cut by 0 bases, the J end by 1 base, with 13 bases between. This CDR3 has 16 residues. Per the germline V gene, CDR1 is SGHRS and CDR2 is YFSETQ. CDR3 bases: TGCGCCAGCAGCTTGGCCAACTCGGGGTCCCAAGAGACCCAGTACTTC. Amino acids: CASSLANSGSQETQYF.

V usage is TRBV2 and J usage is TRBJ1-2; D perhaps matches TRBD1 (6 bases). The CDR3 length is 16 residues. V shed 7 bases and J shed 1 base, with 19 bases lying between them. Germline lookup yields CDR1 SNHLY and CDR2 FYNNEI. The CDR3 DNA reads TGTGCCAGCACTAAAAAGACAGGAGCCTTTAACTATGGCTACACCTTC. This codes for CASTKKTGAFNYGYTF.

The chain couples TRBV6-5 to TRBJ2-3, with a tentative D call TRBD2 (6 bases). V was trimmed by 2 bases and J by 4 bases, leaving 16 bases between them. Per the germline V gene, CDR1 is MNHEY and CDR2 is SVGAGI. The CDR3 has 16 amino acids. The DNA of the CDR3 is TGTGCCAGCAGTTACCGAGCGGGCGACCGTCCAGATACGCAGTATTTT. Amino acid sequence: CASSYRAGDRPDTQYF.

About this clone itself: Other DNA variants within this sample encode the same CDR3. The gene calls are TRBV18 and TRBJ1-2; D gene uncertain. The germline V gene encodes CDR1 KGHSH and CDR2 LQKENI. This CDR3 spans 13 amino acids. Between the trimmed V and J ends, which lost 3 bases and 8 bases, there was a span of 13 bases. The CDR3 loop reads CASSPVREGGYTF. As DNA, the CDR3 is TGTGCCAGCTCACCGGTAAGGGAGGGAGGCTACACCTTC.

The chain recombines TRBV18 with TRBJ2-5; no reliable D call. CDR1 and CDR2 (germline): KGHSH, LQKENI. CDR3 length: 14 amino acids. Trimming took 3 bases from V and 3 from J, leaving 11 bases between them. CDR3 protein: CASSPRLQKETQYF. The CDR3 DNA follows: TGTGCCAGCTCACCCCGGCTACAGAAAGAGACCCAGTACTTC.

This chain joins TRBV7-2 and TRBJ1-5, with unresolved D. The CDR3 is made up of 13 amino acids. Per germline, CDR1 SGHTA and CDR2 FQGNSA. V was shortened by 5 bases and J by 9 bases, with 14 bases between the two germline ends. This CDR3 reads CASSPVGVWPQHF. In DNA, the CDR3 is TGTGCCAGCAGCCCAGTTGGTGTATGGCCCCAGCATTTT.

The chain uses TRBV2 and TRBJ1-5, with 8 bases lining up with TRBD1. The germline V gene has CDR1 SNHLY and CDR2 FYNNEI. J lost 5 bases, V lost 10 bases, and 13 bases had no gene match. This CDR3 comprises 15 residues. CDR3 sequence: CATQQGGFTDQPQHF. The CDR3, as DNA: TGTGCCACGCAACAGGGGGGGTTTACTGATCAGCCCCAGCATTTT.

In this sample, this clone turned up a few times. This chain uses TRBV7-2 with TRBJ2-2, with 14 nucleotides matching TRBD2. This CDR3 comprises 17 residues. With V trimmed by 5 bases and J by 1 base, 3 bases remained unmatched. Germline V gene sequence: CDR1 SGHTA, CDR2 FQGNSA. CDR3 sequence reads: CASSLGLAGGNTGELFF. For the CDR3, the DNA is TGTGCCAGCAGCCTTGGACTAGCGGGGGGGAACACCGGGGAGCTGTTTTTT.